This TCR beta chain came from a study of T cells after yellow fever vaccination. Study-level information: Fractions of limited cellularity were prepared by means of SMART-Seq v4 Ultra Low Input. Findings of the study overall: It was a small share of clonotypes that appeared in both CD4 and CD8 compartments.

This clonotype was recorded a few times. The antigen remains unidentified. V dropped 4 bases and J dropped 2; count of bases not matched to a gene: 19. The CDR3 sequence is 20 residues long. TCRdb itself ran the 5' RACE reads through MiXCR, one entry per CDR3 protein. This table has 130,000 or so distinct CDR3 sequences, approximately 16% appearing once. This chain connects TRBV12-3 or TRBV12-4 to TRBJ2-3; 9 bases are shared with TRBD1. The clonotype comes from a man aged 18 to 30 who received the YFV17D yellow fever vaccine. Sequencing was performed on CD8+ T cells sorted from PBMCs, taken 5 days after the yellow fever booster vaccination. CDR3 in amino acids: CASSSGPGQGIKLATDTQYF. The CDR3 coding sequence is TGTGCCAGCAGTTCTGGGCCGGGACAGGGAATAAAACTCGCCACAGATACGCAGTATTTT.